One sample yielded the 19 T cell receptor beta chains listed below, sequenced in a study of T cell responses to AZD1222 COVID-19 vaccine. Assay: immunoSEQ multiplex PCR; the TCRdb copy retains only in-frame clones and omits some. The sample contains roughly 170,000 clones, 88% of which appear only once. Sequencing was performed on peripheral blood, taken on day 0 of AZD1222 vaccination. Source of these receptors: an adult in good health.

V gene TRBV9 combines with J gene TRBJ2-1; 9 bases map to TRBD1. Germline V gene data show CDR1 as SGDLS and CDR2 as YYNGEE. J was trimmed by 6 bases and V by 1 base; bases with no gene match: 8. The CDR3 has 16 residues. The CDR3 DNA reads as TGTGCCAGCAGCGTACTTGGACAGGGGTTTAGCAATGAGCAGTTCTTC. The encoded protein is CASSVLGQGFSNEQFF.

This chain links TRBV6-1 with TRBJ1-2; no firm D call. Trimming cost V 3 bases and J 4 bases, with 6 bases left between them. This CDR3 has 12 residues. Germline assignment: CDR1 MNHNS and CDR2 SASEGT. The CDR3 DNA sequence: TGTGCCAGCAGTGAGTCCATCTATGGCTACACCTTC. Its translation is CASSESIYGYTF.

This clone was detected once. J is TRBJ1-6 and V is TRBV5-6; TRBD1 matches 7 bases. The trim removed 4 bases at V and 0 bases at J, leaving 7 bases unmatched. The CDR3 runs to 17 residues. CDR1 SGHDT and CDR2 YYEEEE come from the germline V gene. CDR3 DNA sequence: TGTGCCAGCAGCGAACAGGGGCGGAGCTCCTATAATTCACCCCTCCACTTT. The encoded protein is CASSEQGRSSYNSPLHF.

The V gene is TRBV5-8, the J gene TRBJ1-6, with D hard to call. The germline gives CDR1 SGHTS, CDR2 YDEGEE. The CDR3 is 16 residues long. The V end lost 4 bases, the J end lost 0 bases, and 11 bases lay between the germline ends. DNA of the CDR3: TGTGCCAGCAGCATATCGGGGAGCTCCTATAATTCACCCCTCCACTTT. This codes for CASSISGSSYNSPLHF. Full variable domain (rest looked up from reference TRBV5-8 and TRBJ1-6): EAGVTQSPTHLIKTRGQQATLRCSPISGHTSVYWYQQALGLGLQFLLWYDEGEERNRGNFPPRFSGRQFPNYSSELNVNALELEDSALYLCASSISGSSYNSPLHFGNGTRLTVT.

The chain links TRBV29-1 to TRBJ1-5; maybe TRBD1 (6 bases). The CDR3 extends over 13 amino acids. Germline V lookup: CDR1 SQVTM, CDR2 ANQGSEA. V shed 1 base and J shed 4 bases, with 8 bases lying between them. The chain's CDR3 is CSVEVTGNQPQHF. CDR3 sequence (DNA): TGCAGCGTTGAAGTTACAGGGAATCAGCCCCAGCATTTT.

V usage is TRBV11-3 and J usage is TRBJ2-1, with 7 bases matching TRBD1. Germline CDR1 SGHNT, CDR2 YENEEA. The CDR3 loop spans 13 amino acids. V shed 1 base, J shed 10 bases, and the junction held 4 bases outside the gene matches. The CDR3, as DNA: TGTGCCAGCAGCTTAGTTATAGGGGGCGAGCAGTTCTTC. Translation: CASSLVIGGEQFF.

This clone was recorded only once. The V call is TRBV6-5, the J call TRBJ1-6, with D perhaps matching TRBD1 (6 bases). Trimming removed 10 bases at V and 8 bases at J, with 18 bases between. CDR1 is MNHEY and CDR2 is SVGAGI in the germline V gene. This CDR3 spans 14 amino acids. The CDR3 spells CATYPGEGDSPLHF. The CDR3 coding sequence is TGTGCCACCTACCCAGGGGAGGGGGATTCACCCCTCCACTTT.

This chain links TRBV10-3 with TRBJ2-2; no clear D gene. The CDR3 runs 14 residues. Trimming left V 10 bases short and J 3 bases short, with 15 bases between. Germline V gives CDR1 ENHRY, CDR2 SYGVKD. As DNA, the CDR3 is TGTGCCACCGGTGGGGTGGGTGACACCGGGGAGCTGTTTTTT. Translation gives CATGGVGDTGELFF.

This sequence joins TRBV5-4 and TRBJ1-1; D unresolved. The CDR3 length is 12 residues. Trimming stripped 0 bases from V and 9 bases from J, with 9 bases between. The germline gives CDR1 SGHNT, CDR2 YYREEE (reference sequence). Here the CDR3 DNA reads TGTGCCAGCAGCTTGGACAGATCAAAAGCTTTCTTT. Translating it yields CASSLDRSKAFF.

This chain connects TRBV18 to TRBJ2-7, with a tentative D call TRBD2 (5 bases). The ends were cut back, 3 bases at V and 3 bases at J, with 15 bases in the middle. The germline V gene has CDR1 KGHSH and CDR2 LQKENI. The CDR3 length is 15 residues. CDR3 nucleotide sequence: TGTGCCAGCTCACCTCCCTCCCGGGGTGTCTACGAGCAGTACTTC. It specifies CASSPPSRGVYEQYF.

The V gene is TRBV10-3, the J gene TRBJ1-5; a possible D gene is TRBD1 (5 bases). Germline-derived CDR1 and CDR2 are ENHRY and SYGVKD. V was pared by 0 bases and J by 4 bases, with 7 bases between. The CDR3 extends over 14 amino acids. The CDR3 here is CAISESRGNQPQHF. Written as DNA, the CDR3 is TGTGCCATCAGTGAGTCACGGGGGAATCAGCCCCAGCATTTT.

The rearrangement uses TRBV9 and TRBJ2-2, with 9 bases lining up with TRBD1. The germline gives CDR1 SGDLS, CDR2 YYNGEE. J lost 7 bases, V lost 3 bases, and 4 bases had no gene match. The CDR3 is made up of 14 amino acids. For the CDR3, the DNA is TGTGCCAGCAGCGCGACGGGACAGGGCGGGGAGCTGTTTTTT. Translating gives CASSATGQGGELFF.

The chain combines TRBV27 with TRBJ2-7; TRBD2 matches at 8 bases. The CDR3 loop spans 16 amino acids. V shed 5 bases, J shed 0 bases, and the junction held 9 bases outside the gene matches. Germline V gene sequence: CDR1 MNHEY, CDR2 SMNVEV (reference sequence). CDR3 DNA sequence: TGTGCCAGCAGTATCGGACTAGCTTCGTCCTCCTACGAGCAGTACTTC. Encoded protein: CASSIGLASSSYEQYF.

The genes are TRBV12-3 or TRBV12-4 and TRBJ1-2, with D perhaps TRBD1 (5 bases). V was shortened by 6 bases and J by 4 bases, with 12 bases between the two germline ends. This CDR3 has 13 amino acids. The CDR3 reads CASRTADSYGYTF. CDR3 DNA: TGTGCCAGCAGAACGGCCGACAGCTATGGCTACACCTTC.

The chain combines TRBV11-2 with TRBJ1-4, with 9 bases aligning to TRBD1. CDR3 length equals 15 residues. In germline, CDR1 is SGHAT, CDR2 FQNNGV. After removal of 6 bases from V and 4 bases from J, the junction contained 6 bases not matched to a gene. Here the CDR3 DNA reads TGTGCCAGCAGTAGACAGGGGGTGGATAATGAAAAACTGTTTTTT. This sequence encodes CASSRQGVDNEKLFF.

CDR3 DNA: TGCAGTGCTAGTGGGACCCAGAGGGATCAGCCCCAGCATTTT. Amino acids: CSASGTQRDQPQHF. The chain links TRBV20-1 to TRBJ1-5; a possible D gene is TRBD1 (5 bases). V lost 3 bases and J 5 bases, leaving 14 bases between the germline ends. Germline loops: CDR1 DFQATT, CDR2 SNEGSKA (reference sequence). The CDR3 is made up of 14 amino acids.

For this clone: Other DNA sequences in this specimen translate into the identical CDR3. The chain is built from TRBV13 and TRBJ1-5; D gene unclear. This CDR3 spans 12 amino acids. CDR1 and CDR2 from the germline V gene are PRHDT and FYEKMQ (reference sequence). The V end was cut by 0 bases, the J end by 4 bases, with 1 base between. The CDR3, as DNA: TGTGCCAGCAGCTTAGGGAATCAGCCCCAGCATTTT. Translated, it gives CASSLGNQPQHF.

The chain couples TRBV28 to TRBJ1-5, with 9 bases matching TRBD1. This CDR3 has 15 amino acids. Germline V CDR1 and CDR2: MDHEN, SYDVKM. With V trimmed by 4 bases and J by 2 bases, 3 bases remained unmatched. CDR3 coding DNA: TGTGCCAGCAGTTCCTGGACAGGGGGCAATCAGCCCCAGCATTTT. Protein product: CASSSWTGGNQPQHF.

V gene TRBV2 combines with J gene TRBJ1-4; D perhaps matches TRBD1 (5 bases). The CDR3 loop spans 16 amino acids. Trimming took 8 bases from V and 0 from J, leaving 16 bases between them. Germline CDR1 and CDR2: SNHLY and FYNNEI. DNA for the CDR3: TGTGCCAGCTCCCAAACAGGTTTTCCAACTAATGAAAAACTGTTTTTT. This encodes CASSQTGFPTNEKLFF.